This record looks at one TCR beta chain sequence and its context. The antigen is unknown. A read error may explain this, as a much larger clone is one base away. The data were obtained in a study of T cells in Graves' hyperthyroidism and ophthalmopathy. General observations from the study: Model predictions of ophthalmopathy came a median approximately 6.2 months before onset. Among thyroid clonotypes expanded above 0.001, most also appeared in blood. Stable hyperthyroidism and ophthalmopathy were separated using 13 V-J signatures.

CDR1 is LGHNT and CDR2 is FRNRAP in the germline V gene. The CDR3 spans 12 residues. Fresh peripheral blood, 7.5 to 10 ml of it, supplied the PBMCs. Amplified TCR beta CDR3 regions came from RNA transcripts. TCR CDR3 regions were first amplified by RT-PCR with HTBI primers. TCRdb fed the multiplex PCR reads into MiXCR, producing one record per CDR3 protein. Here the sample spans just under 750,000 distinct CDR3 sequences, over 35% being singletons. This sequence originates from a middle-aged woman with Graves' hyperthyroidism. The chain uses TRBV12-5 and TRBJ1-5; no definite D call. Sequencing was performed on blood. The CDR3 loop is CANSRGYQPQHF. The CDR3, as DNA: TGTGCCAACAGTCGGGGTTATCAGCCCCAGCATTTT.